The 12 T cell receptor beta chains below come from one sample, sequenced in a study of PD-1 blockade in mismatch repair-deficient tumors. TCRdb keeps only in-frame clones here, not all; method: immunoSEQ multiplex PCR. The data hold 100,000 to 150,000 clones, with 85% to 90% observed a single time. Specimen: peripheral blood, collected 44 weeks after starting pembrolizumab. These receptors were collected from an adult with mismatch repair-deficient cancer.

The chain has TRBV27 and TRBJ2-3; D is perhaps TRBD2 (6 bases). Germline assignment: CDR1 MNHEY and CDR2 SMNVEV (reference sequence). This CDR3 has 15 residues. V lost 2 bases and J 1 base, leaving 10 bases between the germline ends. CDR3 region: CASSLVASGTDTQYF. CDR3 in DNA: TGTGCCAGCAGTTTAGTCGCTAGCGGCACAGATACGCAGTATTTT.

V gene TRBV27 combines with J gene TRBJ1-1; D is unclear. V dropped 3 bases and J dropped 13 bases, with 21 bases sitting between them. CDR1 and CDR2 (germline): MNHEY, SMNVEV (reference sequence). The CDR3 runs 14 residues. The CDR3 sequence: CASSFGSLGGLVFF. The CDR3 coding sequence is TGTGCCAGCAGTTTTGGTAGCCTGGGAGGCTTAGTTTTCTTT.

The chain employs TRBV10-3 and TRBJ1-3; 11 positions match TRBD1. Germline lookup yields CDR1 ENHRY and CDR2 SYGVKD. The CDR3 is 16 residues long. The ends lost 2 bases at V and 3 bases at J; junction bases unmatched: 3. CDR3 protein: CAISEGDRGNGNTIYF. The CDR3 DNA is TGTGCCATCAGTGAGGGGGACAGGGGGAATGGAAACACCATATATTTT.

This CDR3 reads CASGLASGRAPTQYF. DNA of the CDR3: TGTGCTAGTGGTTTGGCTAGCGGGAGGGCGCCTACGCAGTATTTT. This chain joins TRBV12-5 and TRBJ2-3; 12 positions agree with TRBD2. CDR1 is LGHNT, CDR2 FRNRAP, per germline. The CDR3 covers 15 residues. J was trimmed by 8 bases and V by 1 base; bases with no gene match: 4.

J is TRBJ1-4 and V is TRBV19; D remains ambiguous. The CDR3 loop spans 13 amino acids. Germline loops: CDR1 LNHDA, CDR2 SQIVND (reference sequence). Trimming pared 6 bases from V and 5 bases from J, leaving 10 bases between. This CDR3 is CASSWGENEKLFF. Here the CDR3 DNA reads TGTGCCAGTAGCTGGGGAGAGAATGAAAAACTGTTTTTT.

J is TRBJ2-7 and V is TRBV30; D remains unclear. Germline V gives CDR1 GTSNPN, CDR2 SVGIG (reference sequence). V was pared by 5 bases and J by 2 bases, with 16 bases between. The CDR3 runs 14 residues. This CDR3 reads CAWSPRLITYEQYF. The CDR3 nucleotides are TGTGCCTGGTCCCCGCGACTCATAACCTACGAGCAGTACTTC.

The chain is built from TRBV7-4 and TRBJ1-5; TRBD1 agrees at 7 bases. Germline CDR1 reads SGHVT; CDR2 reads SQSDAQ. The CDR3 covers 17 residues. V shed 3 bases, J shed 4 bases, and the junction held 12 bases outside the gene matches. DNA of the CDR3: TGTGCCAGCAGCTTTTACGACAGGGAGGCCGCAAATCAGCCCCAGCATTTT. Amino acids: CASSFYDREAANQPQHF.

The chain couples TRBV2 to TRBJ2-2; the match to TRBD1 covers 9 bases. V trimming: 3 bases; J trimming: 5 bases; junction bases outside the gene matches: 7. Looked up from germline, CDR1 is SNHLY and CDR2 is FYNNEI. The CDR3 covers 16 residues. The CDR3 DNA is TGTGCCAGCAGTGAGTGGGACAGGGCGGGGACCGGGGAGCTGTTTTTT. Its protein is CASSEWDRAGTGELFF.

The J gene is TRBJ1-2, the V gene TRBV6-5; D possibly corresponds to TRBD1 (5 bases). The CDR3 is 14 amino acids. CDR1 MNHEY and CDR2 SVGAGI come from the germline V gene. Trimming shortened V by 0 bases and J by 4 bases, and 9 bases separated the two germline ends. Here the CDR3 DNA reads TGTGCCAGCAGTTACTCGCAGGGAGGCTATGGCTACACCTTC. Translating it yields CASSYSQGGYGYTF.

J is TRBJ2-1 and V is TRBV4-3, with TRBD2 matching 8 bases. Germline lookup yields CDR1 LGHNA and CDR2 YSLEER. The CDR3 runs 15 residues. V gave up 5 bases and J gave up 4 bases; unmatched junction bases: 7. CDR3: CASSSRVAGYNEQFF. The CDR3 region has the DNA TGCGCCAGCAGCTCTAGGGTAGCGGGGTACAATGAGCAGTTCTTC.

This chain joins TRBV6-5 and TRBJ2-7; 9 bases line up with TRBD1. Losses at the gene ends were 10 bases for V and 5 bases for J; bases not matched to a gene: 9. The CDR3 covers 13 residues. Looked up from germline, CDR1 is MNHEY and CDR2 is SVGAGI. The CDR3 bases are TGTGCCACCAACCGGGACAGGGATCACGAGCAGTACTTC. This sequence encodes CATNRDRDHEQYF.

This chain connects TRBV28 to TRBJ2-1; maybe TRBD1 (5 bases). V gave up 7 bases and J gave up 4 bases, with 11 bases separating them. Germline V gene sequence: CDR1 MDHEN, CDR2 SYDVKM. This CDR3 region has 13 residues. The DNA of the CDR3 is TGTGCCAGCAAACATAGGGGTTACAATGAGCAGTTCTTC. This codes for CASKHRGYNEQFF.